These T cell receptor beta chains were read from a single sample in a study of blood T cell repertoires in COVID-19. Using immunoSEQ multiplex PCR, the repertoire was profiled, and TCRdb retains in-frame clones only, with some absent. The repertoire includes fewer than 45,000 clones, roughly 80% of them detected once, and around an eighth sits in the top ten. Material: peripheral blood. The receptors were sampled from a human donor in a cohort sampled during active COVID-19. Each CDR3 is given with its conserved first and last residue. A D gene is named only where the DNA matches it firmly. Size values are once, few and many counts, or a class for expanded clones, and some rows have none.

V gene	J gene	D gene	clone size	CDR3 DNA	CDR3 protein
TRBV11-2	TRBJ2-7	TRBD1	-	TGTGCCAGCAGCTTAGGGACAGGCGGCTCCTACGAGCAGTACTTC	CASSLGTGGSYEQYF
TRBV30	TRBJ2-3	TRBD2	-	TGTGCCTGGAGTTGGACTAGCGGGAAATCAACGCAGTATTTT	CAWSWTSGKSTQYF
TRBV3-1/TRBV3-2	TRBJ2-1	-	-	TGTGCCAGCAGCCGACGGGTTAGCTCCTACAATGAGCAGTTCTTC	CASSRRVSSYNEQFF
TRBV5-1	TRBJ2-2	-	-	TGCGCCAGCAACGACGGAAGCACAGGGATCACCGGGGAGCTGTTTTTT	CASNDGSTGITGELFF
TRBV28	TRBJ1-2	-	once	TGTGCCAGCAAACAGGCCCTCTATGGCTACACCTTC	CASKQALYGYTF
TRBV11-3	TRBJ2-7	TRBD1	-	TGTGCCAGCAGCTTATCCTGGACAGGGGGCAGGTACGAGCAGTACTTC	CASSLSWTGGRYEQYF
TRBV7-9	TRBJ1-2	-	-	TGTGCCAGCAGCCTGGACGGTGACAGGGGCTACACCTTC	CASSLDGDRGYTF
TRBV5-1	TRBJ2-7	TRBD1	-	TGCGCCAGCAGCTTGGGGGACAGGGGGCCCTACGAGCAGTACTTC	CASSLGDRGPYEQYF
TRBV3-1/TRBV3-2	TRBJ1-6	TRBD1	-	TGTGCCAGCAGCCCTGGGGACAGGTTTAATTCACCCCTCCACTTT	CASSPGDRFNSPLHF
TRBV5-1	TRBJ2-5	TRBD1	-	TGCGCCAGCAGCTTGGGGCGGACAGGAGGTTACCAAGAGACCCAGTACTTC	CASSLGRTGGYQETQYF
TRBV2	TRBJ2-5	-	-	TGTGCCAGCAGTGGCGGGGACCAAGAGACCCAGTACTTC	CASSGGDQETQYF
TRBV3-1/TRBV3-2	TRBJ2-7	TRBD1	few	TGTGCCAGCAGCCTAGACAGGGTATCTTCGCTCGAGCAGTACTTC	CASSLDRVSSLEQYF
TRBV21-1	TRBJ2-1	-	few	TGTGCCAGCAGCAAAGAAGACAGGTGTGACAATGAGCAGTTCTTC	CASSKEDRCDNEQFF
TRBV6-2/TRBV6-3	TRBJ2-7	TRBD2	few	TGTGCCAGCAGCCCGGGACTAGCGGGATATTACGAGCAGTACTTC	CASSPGLAGYYEQYF
TRBV7-9	TRBJ1-2	-	once	TGTGCCAGCAGCTTAGAGGGGCAGGGGATTCCCTATGGCTACACCTTC	CASSLEGQGIPYGYTF
TRBV7-9	TRBJ2-3	TRBD2	-	TGTGCCAGCAGCTTATCAACTAGCGCTAGCACAGATACGCAGTATTTT	CASSLSTSASTDTQYF